This TCR beta chain was captured by sequencing in a study of cytomegalovirus exposure and HLA in healthy donors (dated by TCRdb to 2016 to 2017). For context, the study as a whole: An earlier analysis of some 500 of the donors reported 250 to 300 Gb of sequence data and roughly 100 million unique TCR beta sequences from 150 million to 200 million T cells. An early release covering more than 500 HLA-typed donors comprised approximately 300 gigabases of sequencing data and roughly 85 million unique TCR sequences. Of the approximately 400 genotyped donors, approximately 80% fell in the genetic ancestry cluster associated with self-reported Caucasian donors. The study was designed to test whether signatures of past pathogen exposure could be identified by cataloging public T cell receptors. Using immunosequencing, the study profiled T cell repertoires from about 650 subjects and related those repertoires to cytomegalovirus serostatus. Besides the first cohort of hundreds of subjects, a separate validation cohort made up of around 120 different subjects was used. To predict cytomegalovirus infection status, the study combined high-throughput TCR immunosequencing, statistical association of individual TCRs with disease status, and machine learning. A later analysis re-analyzed previously published TCR beta repertoires from approximately 700 donors and added high-resolution HLA genotyping to study TCR occurrence patterns. The later analysis used no new phenotypic data to find candidate immune exposures, relying instead on TCR beta sequences and their occurrence across donors. To decide whether each TCR beta V gene segment behaved as functional or pseudogenic, an earlier analysis of fewer than 750 of the donors relied on high-throughput TCR beta sequencing. Alongside the repertoire data, information on donor age, sex, ethnicity and CMV serostatus was compiled. A later genetic analysis used genome-wide SNP genotypes for 398 of the 666 donors, treating that subset as a discovery cohort. All discovery cohort repertoires had been generated using a single sequencing platform. Class I and class II HLA loci were covered by the typing at four-digit resolution. The number of donors typed differed by locus, with roughly 620-630 for A, B, C, DRB1 and DQB1, about 500 for DQA1, about 610 for DPA1, and over 400 for DPB1. Four to six DR-DQ haplotypes were handled as single units for association and clustering because linkage in the cohort was strong. Among around 400 genotyped donors of the cohort, an average of around 250,000 unique TCR beta nucleotide sequences was sequenced per donor, of which about 18% were non-productive. The paper as a whole reports these results and caveats: Compared with the roughly 700-donor mean, donors in an Asian-associated ancestry cluster had fewer N-insertions in productive TCRs, according to a later genetic analysis. Across donors, most TCR sequences were observed very rarely, whereas some public TCRs were present in many individuals. Because HLA typing was missing for some donors at each locus, association tests included only the typed subset. A later genetic analysis associated a missense DCLRE1C variant with V-gene and J-gene trimming of TCR beta chains, and an independent cohort replicated the association. CMV serostatus was the only immune exposure information available for the cohort. The classifier was reported to diagnose cytomegalovirus status with high specificity and sensitivity in both the original and validation cohorts. According to a later analysis, most CMV-associated TCR beta chains appeared to be HLA-restricted, and the HLA associations seemed to be driven largely by CMV exposure. According to a later analysis, parvovirus B19, influenza, CMV and Epstein-Barr virus appeared linked to several top co-occurrence clusters. The earlier analysis of some 540 of the donors excluded about 16 rarely observed V segments, including chromosome 9 orphons, because counts were too low. A later analysis found that HLA-associated TCR beta chains were more clonally expanded and had lower generation probabilities than equally common non-associated chains. A further reported finding was that TCR beta sequences accurately predicted the HLA-A and HLA-B alleles for most subjects in the first cohort. The study gave a list of around 170 TCR beta chains associated with cytomegalovirus. Some IMGT-functional V segments, including TRBV6-2 and TRBV6-3, could not be distinguished by the 87-base-pair reads and were therefore excluded. Roughly uniform sequencing depth across donors was assumed in presence/absence analyses, although this assumption may not hold. A later analysis associated about 17,000 TCR beta sequences with specific HLA alleles at a false discovery rate of 0.05. When HLA alleles, especially DR and DQ, strongly co-occurred, attributing TCR associations to individual alleles was difficult. A group of highly shared sequence variants was considered likely to be a technical artifact of the sequencing pipeline. It was suggested by the authors that the approach could potentially be generalized to other disease states and immunological phenotypes. Correlated functional status among segregating V segments might be attributable to linkage disequilibrium, but an unknown experimental factor could not be ruled out. In a later analysis, the rate of TCR association differed among HLA loci, with DRB1 alleles having the most associated TCRs and HLA-C alleles having the fewest. In an earlier analysis of about 600 of the donors, most TCR beta V segments appeared in productive rearrangements about 87% or about 30% of the time, broadly matching IMGT annotations. A few of the identified cytomegalovirus-associated TCR beta chains were confirmed in vitro to be specific for cytomegalovirus antigens. The cohort was sequenced for TCR beta chains only, and without alpha or paired-chain data the features that could be detected were limited.

The CDR3, from cysteine to phenylalanine, totals 13 residues. Only the CDR3 DNA is retained, 39 bases long and in frame from the first base. V is cut by 0 bases and J by 4 bases, and the space between the germline ends is 7 bases. According to the germline V gene, CDR1 reads KGHSH and CDR2 reads LQKENI. Libraries were built with the immunoSEQ multiplex PCR assay. For the multiplex PCR, a mixture combining 60 forward primers for TCR Vbeta segments and 13 reverse primers for TCR Jbeta segments was used. The CDR3 region of rearranged TCR beta genes was amplified from genomic DNA by a multiplex PCR assay. The amplified TCR beta libraries were sequenced on the Illumina HiSeq System as 87-base-pair reads. Per the source publication's procedure: A later analysis tallied around 87 million unique TCR beta chains across the approximately 670 repertoires, and about 12 million of those chains were shared by two or more donors. To remove PCR and sequencing errors, raw reads were error-corrected and collapsed into unique sequences using a nearest-neighbor algorithm that merged closely related sequences. Alignment of CDR3 sequences to IMGT reference sequences was used to assign V, D and J gene segments. For a sequence to be retained, a match of at least six nucleotides was required to both a V gene segment and a J gene segment. A rearrangement was called productive if the CDR3 had no stop codons and remained in frame with V and J, and every other rearrangement was called non-productive. Following IMGT convention, CDR3 was defined as the stretch from the second conserved V-encoded cysteine up to the conserved J-encoded phenylalanine. Sequences without an unambiguous match to a single V gene segment were excluded from the earlier analysis of about 630 of the donors. In an earlier analysis of more than 500 of the donors, a V segment was called functional when productive rearrangements were above 56.7%, and segregating when the standard deviation between donors exceeded 5%. To diagnose cytomegalovirus status from the catalog of TCR beta chain sequences, a statistical classification framework was built. V and J gene assignment, in a later analysis, came from comparing TCR nucleotide sequences with IMGT/GENE-DB human TR gene sequences. The TCRdist pipeline was used in a later analysis to assign CDR3 sequences and most-parsimonious VDJ recombination scenarios. In a later analysis, each TCR beta chain was defined by its CDR3 amino acid sequence together with its V-gene family, and reads without a unique V-gene family were excluded. In a later analysis, 550 to 650 highly shared, low-generation-probability nucleotide sequences were removed to address suspected cross-contamination and a sequencing artifact. In a later analysis, a clonal expansion index for each public chain was calculated from normalized within-repertoire ranks of inferred template counts. A later analysis computed generation probabilities with a VDJ recombination model fitted to out-of-frame rearrangements, and checked the results against IGoR. In a later analysis, TCR-TCR, TCR-HLA and TCR-CMV co-occurrence was scored with hypergeometric tests, and a repertoire-size bias correction was applied to TCR pairs. To estimate false discovery rates, a later analysis permuted the HLA or CMV assignments 20 times. In a later analysis, co-occurring TCRs were grouped with DBSCAN, and TCRdist sequence similarity was added when clustering was performed within HLA-allele-positive subsets. Repertoires with fewer than 30,000 or more than 120,000 public chains, plus five repertoires with anomalous nucleotide sharing, were excluded from co-occurrence clustering. TCRdb took this table from immuneACCESS and kept in-frame rearrangements with V and J called. Such tables lack part of the clones; where checked against another copy, unresolved V genes explain under half of the gap, and the rest is unexplained. The V and J calls and the clone size are those of that table, but D and trimming were determined from the DNA. In all, the sample holds about 63,000 clones, and 73% of those were seen once. The ten largest make up under 6.5% of the sample.

With respect to this clone: Its antigen has not been determined. One base away there is no much larger clone; base qualities are not given.

The cohort was made up of around 720 healthy bone marrow donors. Cohort members were all nominally healthy when sampled, although unrecorded immune exposures were likely present. The donor was CMV seronegative and was included in the group of under 450 seronegative cohort members. A peripheral blood sample was collected from each donor, and TCR beta sequencing was performed on peripheral blood mononuclear cells. Genomic DNA extraction from the blood cell samples was performed with the Qiagen DNeasy Blood Extraction Kit. This chain joins TRBV18 to TRBJ2-7; TRBD1 is perhaps the D gene, given 6 matching bases. Sequencing input: PBMCs. The source is a man aged 45-60 years in good health and CMV-seronegative. The CDR3 has the sequence CASSPPDRYEQYF. DNA sequence: TGTGCCAGCTCACCACCCGACAGGTACGAGCAGTACTTC.